A selection of T cell receptor beta chains follows, all from one sample in a study of blood T cell repertoires in COVID-19. Clones were read by immunoSEQ multiplex PCR, and TCRdb kept only the in-frame ones, dropping some. The sample holds hundreds of thousands of clones; under 90% are singletons and the top ten take nearly 5%. Material for sequencing was PBMCs or T cells enriched from blood (not recorded which). These receptors all stem from a woman aged 45-65 years who had been exposed to COVID-19. The CDR3 runs from the conserved cysteine through the conserved F or W. A D gene is named only where the DNA matches it firmly. Part of the rows lack a size; the others show once, few, many or a class for expanded clones.

D gene: NA; J gene: TRBJ1-4; clone size: NA; CDR3 length: 14; V gene: TRBV5-6; CDR3 DNA: TGTGCCAGCAGCTTGGGGGTTGGGAGGGAAAAACTGTTTTTT; CDR3 protein: CASSLGVGREKLFF
D gene: TRBD1; J gene: TRBJ1-1; clone size: NA; CDR3 length: 15; V gene: TRBV5-1; CDR3 DNA: TGCGCCAGCAGCTTGGACGGACAGGGGGACACTGAAGCTTTCTTT; CDR3 protein: CASSLDGQGDTEAFF
D gene: NA; J gene: TRBJ1-6; clone size: NA; CDR3 length: 14; V gene: TRBV7-2; CDR3 DNA: TGTGCCAGCAGCCCCCGGGTTATCAATTCACCCCTCCACTTT; CDR3 protein: CASSPRVINSPLHF
D gene: NA; J gene: TRBJ1-1; clone size: few; CDR3 length: 12; V gene: TRBV27; CDR3 DNA: TGTGCCAGCCGGGGGGGCCGCACTGAAGCTTTCTTT; CDR3 protein: CASRGGRTEAFF
D gene: NA; J gene: TRBJ1-1; clone size: NA; CDR3 length: 14; V gene: TRBV10-3; CDR3 DNA: TGTGCCATCAGCTTAACGACAGTTAACACTGAAGCTTTCTTT; CDR3 protein: CAISLTTVNTEAFF
D gene: NA; J gene: TRBJ2-1; clone size: NA; CDR3 length: 12; V gene: TRBV10-3; CDR3 DNA: TGTGCCATCAGTCAGGCCCAGAGAGAGCAGTTCTTC; CDR3 protein: CAISQAQREQFF
D gene: TRBD2; J gene: TRBJ2-3; clone size: NA; CDR3 length: 16; V gene: TRBV4-3; CDR3 DNA: TGCGCCAGCAGCCAAGATGGCGGGGGGTTAAGCGATACGCAGTATTTT; CDR3 protein: CASSQDGGGLSDTQYF
D gene: TRBD1; J gene: TRBJ1-5; clone size: NA; CDR3 length: 15; V gene: TRBV10-3; CDR3 DNA: TGTGCCATCAGTGAGTCGACAGGGCCTGGTCAGCCCCAGCATTTT; CDR3 protein: CAISESTGPGQPQHF
D gene: NA; J gene: TRBJ2-2; clone size: once; CDR3 length: 16; V gene: TRBV5-1; CDR3 DNA: TGCGCCAGCAAAGTCCGGTGGACAGAGAACACCGGGGAGCTGTTTTTT; CDR3 protein: CASKVRWTENTGELFF
D gene: TRBD2; J gene: TRBJ2-5; clone size: many; CDR3 length: 16; V gene: TRBV11-2; CDR3 DNA: TGTGCCAGCAGGCTCCTGAGCGGGGCGACCAAAGAGACCCAGTACTTC; CDR3 protein: CASRLLSGATKETQYF
D gene: TRBD1; J gene: TRBJ1-1; clone size: few; CDR3 length: 14; V gene: TRBV19; CDR3 DNA: TGTGCCAGTAGTGTTACAGGGGGCGGCACTGAAGCTTTCTTT; CDR3 protein: CASSVTGGGTEAFF
D gene: NA; J gene: TRBJ1-1; clone size: NA; CDR3 length: 14; V gene: TRBV5-1; CDR3 DNA: TGCGCCAGCAGCTTGTCTTCTAAGAACACTGAAGCTTTCTTT; CDR3 protein: CASSLSSKNTEAFF
D gene: NA; J gene: TRBJ1-2; clone size: NA; CDR3 length: 12; V gene: TRBV6-4; CDR3 DNA: TGTGCCAGCCGGGGGGCCACCTATGGCTACACCTTC; CDR3 protein: CASRGATYGYTF
D gene: NA; J gene: TRBJ1-1; clone size: NA; CDR3 length: 12; V gene: TRBV7-9; CDR3 DNA: TGTGCCACCAGGGGAGAAGGCACTGAAGCTTTCTTT; CDR3 protein: CATRGEGTEAFF
D gene: TRBD1; J gene: TRBJ1-5; clone size: NA; CDR3 length: 16; V gene: TRBV10-3; CDR3 DNA: TGTGCCATCAGCCGGGACAGGGAAACACTCAATCAGCCCCAGCATTTT; CDR3 protein: CAISRDRETLNQPQHF
D gene: NA; J gene: TRBJ1-6; clone size: NA; CDR3 length: 14; V gene: TRBV28; CDR3 DNA: TGTGCCAGCAGTTTAGGAGGGAATGGTCCACCCCTCCACTTT; CDR3 protein: CASSLGGNGPPLHF
D gene: TRBD1; J gene: TRBJ2-7; clone size: NA; CDR3 length: 16; V gene: TRBV5-1; CDR3 DNA: TGCGCCAGCAGCTACGACGGTTGGACAGGGGGCGGCGAGCAGTACTTC; CDR3 protein: CASSYDGWTGGGEQYF
D gene: NA; J gene: TRBJ2-1; clone size: once; CDR3 length: 13; V gene: TRBV12-3/TRBV12-4; CDR3 DNA: TGTGCCAGCAGTTTCGGGTCAAACAATGAGCAGTTCTTC; CDR3 protein: CASSFGSNNEQFF
D gene: NA; J gene: TRBJ1-3; clone size: NA; CDR3 length: 18; V gene: TRBV7-9; CDR3 DNA: TGTGCCAGCAGCTTAGGCACGACGGGCAGGGACTCTGGAAACACCATATATTTT; CDR3 protein: CASSLGTTGRDSGNTIYF
D gene: TRBD2; J gene: TRBJ2-1; clone size: NA; CDR3 length: 14; V gene: TRBV27; CDR3 DNA: TGTGCCAGCAGTTTAGGACTAGCGCCTAATGAGCAGTTCTTC; CDR3 protein: CASSLGLAPNEQFF
D gene: NA; J gene: TRBJ1-3; clone size: NA; CDR3 length: 18; V gene: TRBV3-1/TRBV3-2; CDR3 DNA: TGTGCCAGCAGCCAAGACCTCCTGAGGGCAGGGGCGAAAAACACCATATATTTT; CDR3 protein: CASSQDLLRAGAKNTIYF
D gene: NA; J gene: TRBJ1-3; clone size: NA; CDR3 length: 15; V gene: TRBV28; CDR3 DNA: TGTGCCAGCAGCCGCCGGGGGGGCTTGGGAAACACCATATATTTT; CDR3 protein: CASSRRGGLGNTIYF
D gene: TRBD1; J gene: TRBJ1-2; clone size: NA; CDR3 length: 14; V gene: TRBV19; CDR3 DNA: TGTGCCAGTAGTATGCAACAGGGGTGGTATGGCTACACCTTC; CDR3 protein: CASSMQQGWYGYTF
D gene: NA; J gene: TRBJ1-5; clone size: NA; CDR3 length: 12; V gene: TRBV13; CDR3 DNA: TGTGCCAGCAGCTTGGGGGGTCAGCCCCAGCATTTT; CDR3 protein: CASSLGGQPQHF
D gene: NA; J gene: TRBJ1-4; clone size: once; CDR3 length: 15; V gene: TRBV11-1; CDR3 DNA: TGTGCCAGCAGCAGGAGCGTTGGTGCTAATGAAAAACTGTTTTTT; CDR3 protein: CASSRSVGANEKLFF
D gene: TRBD2; J gene: TRBJ2-1; clone size: NA; CDR3 length: 15; V gene: TRBV7-2; CDR3 DNA: TGTGCCAGCAGCTTATGGGGTAGCGGGGGGAATGAGCAGTTCTTC; CDR3 protein: CASSLWGSGGNEQFF
D gene: NA; J gene: TRBJ1-3; clone size: NA; CDR3 length: 15; V gene: TRBV25-1; CDR3 DNA: TGTGCCAGCAGTGAACAGGGGTTCTCTGGAAACACCATATATTTT; CDR3 protein: CASSEQGFSGNTIYF
D gene: NA; J gene: TRBJ2-1; clone size: NA; CDR3 length: 13; V gene: TRBV2; CDR3 DNA: TGTGCCAGCAGTGGACTAGTGGCATACGAGCAGTTCTTC; CDR3 protein: CASSGLVAYEQFF
D gene: TRBD1; J gene: TRBJ1-6; clone size: NA; CDR3 length: 17; V gene: TRBV30; CDR3 DNA: TGTGCCTGGAGTCCGGGACAGCGGAGCTCCTATAATTCACCCCTCCACTTT; CDR3 protein: CAWSPGQRSSYNSPLHF
D gene: TRBD2; J gene: TRBJ2-7; clone size: NA; CDR3 length: 18; V gene: TRBV4-2; CDR3 DNA: TGTGCCAGCAGCCAGGAACTAGCGGGGGGCTTCTCCACCTACGAGCAGTACTTC; CDR3 protein: CASSQELAGGFSTYEQYF
D gene: NA; J gene: TRBJ1-5; clone size: NA; CDR3 length: 13; V gene: TRBV5-1; CDR3 DNA: TGCGCCAGCAGTCTGAGTCTCAATCAGCCCCAGCATTTT; CDR3 protein: CASSLSLNQPQHF
D gene: NA; J gene: TRBJ1-1; clone size: NA; CDR3 length: 14; V gene: TRBV5-1; CDR3 DNA: TGCGCCAGCAGCTTGGAACAGGGTTATACTGAAGCTTTCTTT; CDR3 protein: CASSLEQGYTEAFF
D gene: NA; J gene: TRBJ2-5; clone size: NA; CDR3 length: 13; V gene: TRBV3-1/TRBV3-2; CDR3 DNA: TGTGCCAGCAGCCAGGCGGTGGCGGAGACCCAGTACTTC; CDR3 protein: CASSQAVAETQYF
D gene: NA; J gene: TRBJ2-2; clone size: NA; CDR3 length: 13; V gene: TRBV18; CDR3 DNA: TGTGCCAGCTCGTCACAGGGTCCCGGGGAGCTGTTTTTT; CDR3 protein: CASSSQGPGELFF
D gene: NA; J gene: TRBJ2-2; clone size: NA; CDR3 length: 15; V gene: TRBV7-9; CDR3 DNA: TGTGCCAGCAGCTTACAACGGGGGAACACCGGGGAGCTGTTTTTT; CDR3 protein: CASSLQRGNTGELFF
D gene: NA; J gene: TRBJ1-5; clone size: NA; CDR3 length: 15; V gene: TRBV5-1; CDR3 DNA: TGCGCCAGCAGCCCCCCCCAGGGTCAGGGCTCGCCCCAGCATTTT; CDR3 protein: CASSPPQGQGSPQHF
D gene: NA; J gene: TRBJ1-2; clone size: NA; CDR3 length: 13; V gene: TRBV29-1; CDR3 DNA: TGCAGCGTTGTGGAGGGGTTAACCTATGGCTACACCTTC; CDR3 protein: CSVVEGLTYGYTF
D gene: NA; J gene: TRBJ1-5; clone size: NA; CDR3 length: 14; V gene: TRBV28; CDR3 DNA: TGTGCCAGCACCCAAGTTGGGCCCTTCCAGCCCCAGCATTTT; CDR3 protein: CASTQVGPFQPQHF
D gene: TRBD1; J gene: TRBJ1-2; clone size: NA; CDR3 length: 18; V gene: TRBV23-1; CDR3 DNA: TGCGCCAGCAGTCAATCTCCTTGGTGCGACAGGGGTTCCTATGGCTACACCTTC; CDR3 protein: CASSQSPWCDRGSYGYTF
D gene: NA; J gene: TRBJ1-1; clone size: NA; CDR3 length: 13; V gene: TRBV9; CDR3 DNA: TGTGCCAGCAGCGTCAACATGAACACTGAAGCTTTCTTT; CDR3 protein: CASSVNMNTEAFF
D gene: NA; J gene: TRBJ2-7; clone size: NA; CDR3 length: 14; V gene: TRBV5-4; CDR3 DNA: TGTGCCAGCGGACTTGGACCTTTTGGCTACGAGCAGTACTTC; CDR3 protein: CASGLGPFGYEQYF
D gene: NA; J gene: TRBJ2-3; clone size: NA; CDR3 length: 13; V gene: TRBV4-2; CDR3 DNA: TGTGCCAGCAGCCAAGATGTGGGGGCCACGCAGTATTTT; CDR3 protein: CASSQDVGATQYF
D gene: TRBD1; J gene: TRBJ1-4; clone size: NA; CDR3 length: 14; V gene: TRBV7-6; CDR3 DNA: TGTGCCAGCAGCTTCCGACAGGGGGATGAAAAACTGTTTTTT; CDR3 protein: CASSFRQGDEKLFF
D gene: NA; J gene: TRBJ2-7; clone size: NA; CDR3 length: 14; V gene: TRBV6-5; CDR3 DNA: TGTGCCAGCAGTTACTCGAGAAGCCCCTACGAGCAGTACTTC; CDR3 protein: CASSYSRSPYEQYF
D gene: TRBD1; J gene: TRBJ1-1; clone size: few; CDR3 length: 14; V gene: TRBV19; CDR3 DNA: TGTGCCAGTACCGCGGACAGGGGAGGCACTGAAGCTTTCTTT; CDR3 protein: CASTADRGGTEAFF
D gene: TRBD1; J gene: TRBJ2-2; clone size: NA; CDR3 length: 17; V gene: TRBV30; CDR3 DNA: TGTGCCTGGAGTTCCCGAAAAGGGACAGGGGACACCGGGGAGCTGTTTTTT; CDR3 protein: CAWSSRKGTGDTGELFF
D gene: NA; J gene: TRBJ2-1; clone size: NA; CDR3 length: 16; V gene: TRBV9; CDR3 DNA: TGTGCCAGCAGCGTAGTTCCCGGGGGGGACAGTGGTGAGCAGTTCTTC; CDR3 protein: CASSVVPGGDSGEQFF
D gene: NA; J gene: TRBJ2-7; clone size: NA; CDR3 length: 14; V gene: TRBV19; CDR3 DNA: TGTGCCAGCGCACTCCAGGGGAGGGGTTACGAGCAGTACTTC; CDR3 protein: CASALQGRGYEQYF
D gene: NA; J gene: TRBJ2-3; clone size: NA; CDR3 length: 13; V gene: TRBV6-5; CDR3 DNA: TGTGCCAGCAGTCCGAGACTGACAGATACGCAGTATTTT; CDR3 protein: CASSPRLTDTQYF
D gene: NA; J gene: TRBJ1-5; clone size: NA; CDR3 length: 14; V gene: TRBV5-4; CDR3 DNA: TGTGCCAGCAGCCACGGGGGAAGCGATCAGCCCCAGCATTTT; CDR3 protein: CASSHGGSDQPQHF
D gene: NA; J gene: TRBJ2-2; clone size: NA; CDR3 length: 13; V gene: TRBV5-6; CDR3 DNA: TGTGCCACCGGGGGATGGGGCACCGGGGAGCTGTTTTTT; CDR3 protein: CATGGWGTGELFF
D gene: TRBD1; J gene: TRBJ1-5; clone size: NA; CDR3 length: 16; V gene: TRBV6-6; CDR3 DNA: TGTGCCAGCAGTATCACCCGGGGACAGGGCTCGGGGCCCCAGCATTTT; CDR3 protein: CASSITRGQGSGPQHF
D gene: NA; J gene: TRBJ2-3; clone size: once; CDR3 length: 15; V gene: TRBV24-1; CDR3 DNA: TGTGCCACCAGTAATGGGGGGTCCGGCACAGATACGCAGTATTTT; CDR3 protein: CATSNGGSGTDTQYF
D gene: TRBD1; J gene: TRBJ1-2; clone size: NA; CDR3 length: 13; V gene: TRBV30; CDR3 DNA: TGTGCCTGGAGAGAACAGGGGAACTATGGCTACACCTTC; CDR3 protein: CAWREQGNYGYTF
D gene: NA; J gene: TRBJ1-5; clone size: NA; CDR3 length: 13; V gene: TRBV4-3; CDR3 DNA: TGCGCCAGCAGCCAAGACCCTCGGGGGCCCCAGCATTTT; CDR3 protein: CASSQDPRGPQHF